This record concerns one T cell receptor beta chain sequence. This entry belongs to a study of blood T cell repertoires in COVID-19. Clones were sequenced by immunoSEQ multiplex PCR, and TCRdb holds only the in-frame ones, with some missing. The table lists approximately 130,000 clones, 86% of them singletons, with roughly 2.3% in the top ten. V was trimmed by 6 bases and J by 4 bases, leaving 12 bases between them. Germline V CDR1 and CDR2: MNHEY, SMNVEV (reference sequence). This CDR3 is 13 amino acids long. The sequencing input was PBMCs or T cells enriched from blood (not recorded which). This clonotype originated in a woman between 45 and 60 years old who had recovered from COVID-19. The V call is TRBV27, the J call TRBJ1-2; no clear D. The CDR3 nucleotides are TGTGCCAGCAGCCCCGGTCACCGCTATGGCTACACCTTC. This translates into CASSPGHRYGYTF.